Given below is one T cell receptor beta chain in context. The entry originates in a study of blood T cell repertoires in COVID-19. The wider study: PBMCs, B-cell-depleted T cells, or T cells provided the cDNA or gDNA that made up the material.

The CDR3 spans 10 residues. V lost 3 bases to trimming and J lost 11 bases, with 7 bases between them. CDR1 and CDR2 from the germline V gene are MDHEN and SYDVKM. Per the original methods: Estimation of nucleated cell counts was performed using reference gene primer amplification. TCRdb keeps only in-frame clones here, not all; method: immunoSEQ multiplex PCR. The DNA was the basis for D and trimming; V, J and clone size are from that table. The sample yields fewer than 250,000 clones, 84% seen once. The V and J genes are TRBV28 and TRBJ1-1; no definite D call. This sequence was found in a woman older than 75 with COVID-19, enrolled during active disease. Sequencing input: peripheral blood. CDR3 nucleotides: TGTGCCAGCAGTTTCCGAGTGGCTTTCTTT. This codes for CASSFRVAFF.